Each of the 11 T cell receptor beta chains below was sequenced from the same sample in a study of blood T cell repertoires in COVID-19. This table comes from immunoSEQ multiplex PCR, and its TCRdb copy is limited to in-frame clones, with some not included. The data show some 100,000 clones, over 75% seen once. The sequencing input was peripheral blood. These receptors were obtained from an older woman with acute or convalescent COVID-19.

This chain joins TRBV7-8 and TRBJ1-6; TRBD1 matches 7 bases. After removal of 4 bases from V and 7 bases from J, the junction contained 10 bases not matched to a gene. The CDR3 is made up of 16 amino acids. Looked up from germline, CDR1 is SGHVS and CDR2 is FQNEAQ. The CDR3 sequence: CASSSSNRGFNSPLHF. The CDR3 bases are TGTGCCAGCAGCTCAAGCAACAGGGGTTTCAATTCACCCCTCCACTTT.

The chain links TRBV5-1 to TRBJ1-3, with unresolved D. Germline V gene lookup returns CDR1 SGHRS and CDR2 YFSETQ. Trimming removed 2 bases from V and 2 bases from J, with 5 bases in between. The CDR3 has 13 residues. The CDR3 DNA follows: TGCGCCAGCAGCTTTGGGCCTGGAAACACCATATATTTT. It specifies CASSFGPGNTIYF.

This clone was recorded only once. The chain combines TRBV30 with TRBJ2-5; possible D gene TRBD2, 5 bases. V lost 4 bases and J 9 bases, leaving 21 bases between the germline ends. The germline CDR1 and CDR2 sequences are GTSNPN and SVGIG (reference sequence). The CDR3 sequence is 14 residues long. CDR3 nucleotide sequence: TGTGCCTGGACTACCGGGGTGGGTGCTTCCGCCCAGTACTTC. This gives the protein CAWTTGVGASAQYF. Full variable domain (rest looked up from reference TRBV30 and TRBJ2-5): SQTIHQWPATLVQPVGSPLSLECTVEGTSNPNLYWYRQAAGRGLQLLFYSVGIGQISSEVPQNLSASRPQDRQFILSSKKLLLSDSGFYLCAWTTGVGASAQYFGPGTRLLVL.

This chain's CDR3 is CASSLGGYGYTF. CDR3 DNA sequence: TGTGCCAGCAGCTTAGGGGGATATGGCTACACCTTC. The J gene is TRBJ1-2, the V gene TRBV5-4, with a possible D match to TRBD1 (6 bases). Trimming took 2 bases from V and 5 from J, leaving 7 bases between them. The CDR3 sequence is 12 residues long. Germline V gene data show CDR1 as SGHNT and CDR2 as YYREEE (reference sequence).

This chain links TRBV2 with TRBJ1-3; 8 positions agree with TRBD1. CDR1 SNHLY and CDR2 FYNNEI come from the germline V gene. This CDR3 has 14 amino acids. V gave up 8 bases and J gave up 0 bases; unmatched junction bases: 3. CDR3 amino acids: CASADRDSGNTIYF. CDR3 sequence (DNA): TGTGCCAGCGCGGACAGGGACTCTGGAAACACCATATATTTT.

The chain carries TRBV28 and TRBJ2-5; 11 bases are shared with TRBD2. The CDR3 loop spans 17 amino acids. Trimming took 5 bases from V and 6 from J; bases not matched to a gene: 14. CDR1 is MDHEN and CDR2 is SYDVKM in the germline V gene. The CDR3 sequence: CASSPNFGLAGGKTQYF. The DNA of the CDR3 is TGTGCCAGCAGTCCGAACTTCGGATTAGCGGGAGGGAAGACCCAGTACTTC.

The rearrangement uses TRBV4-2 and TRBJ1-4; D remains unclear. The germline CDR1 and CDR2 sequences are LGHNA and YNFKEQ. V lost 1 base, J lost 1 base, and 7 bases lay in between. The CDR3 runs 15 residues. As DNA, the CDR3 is TGTGCCAGCAGCCAAGGTTCAGGAACTAATGAAAAACTGTTTTTT. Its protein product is CASSQGSGTNEKLFF.

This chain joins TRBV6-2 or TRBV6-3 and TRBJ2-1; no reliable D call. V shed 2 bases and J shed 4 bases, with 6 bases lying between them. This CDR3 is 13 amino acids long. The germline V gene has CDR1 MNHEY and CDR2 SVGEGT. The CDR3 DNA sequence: TGTGCCAGCAGTTACAGCGTGTACAATGAGCAGTTCTTC. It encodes CASSYSVYNEQFF.

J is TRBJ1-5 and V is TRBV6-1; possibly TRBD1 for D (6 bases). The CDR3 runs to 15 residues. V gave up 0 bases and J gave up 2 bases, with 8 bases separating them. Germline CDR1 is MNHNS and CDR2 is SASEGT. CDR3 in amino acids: CASSEAGAGNQPQHF. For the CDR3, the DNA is TGTGCCAGCAGTGAAGCGGGGGCGGGCAATCAGCCCCAGCATTTT.

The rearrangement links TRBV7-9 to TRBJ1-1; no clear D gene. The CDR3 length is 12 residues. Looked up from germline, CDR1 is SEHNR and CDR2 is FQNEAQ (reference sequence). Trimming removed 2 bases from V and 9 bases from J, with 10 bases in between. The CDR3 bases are TGTGCCAGCAGCTTATTAGAGCAACAAGCTTTCTTT. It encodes CASSLLEQQAFF.

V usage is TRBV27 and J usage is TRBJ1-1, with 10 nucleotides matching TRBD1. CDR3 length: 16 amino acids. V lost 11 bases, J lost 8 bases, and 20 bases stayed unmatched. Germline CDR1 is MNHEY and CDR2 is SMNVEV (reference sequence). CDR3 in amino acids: CAHLRDRGRSPLEAFF. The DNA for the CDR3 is TGTGCCCACCTACGGGACAGGGGCCGATCTCCCCTGGAAGCTTTCTTT.